A selection of T cell receptor beta chains follows, all from one sample in a study of shared clonotypes between healthy human individuals. The table came from immunoSEQ multiplex PCR; TCRdb's copy has only in-frame clones and leaves some out. Of some 1 million clones detected, approximately 68% appear once; the ten largest clones hold 1.5%. What was sequenced was memory CD4+ T cells sorted from blood. The receptors here all came from a young man in good health. Both conserved end residues are part of each CDR3. Each record gives: clone size, V gene, J gene, CDR3 protein. Size tells how often a clone was seen (once, few, many) or the class of an expanded clone, and some rows leave it out.

size: -; V: TRBV29-1; J: TRBJ2-7; CDR3: CSVLHEQYF
size: -; V: TRBV14; J: TRBJ2-7; CDR3: CASSQDNGRASLGEQYF
size: -; V: TRBV5-4; J: TRBJ2-7; CDR3: CASSRPGMVGEQYF
size: -; V: TRBV6-1; J: TRBJ2-5; CDR3: CASSAGQGAGKTQYF
size: -; V: TRBV19; J: TRBJ2-2; CDR3: CASTPRVSNTGELFF
size: -; V: TRBV11-2; J: TRBJ1-1; CDR3: CASSLDGGNTEAFF
size: -; V: TRBV27; J: TRBJ2-2; CDR3: CASSFAGITGELFF
size: -; V: TRBV10-2; J: TRBJ1-5; CDR3: CASQQGNQPQHF
size: once; V: TRBV5-1; J: TRBJ2-4; CDR3: CASSQTWSSGGAKNIQYF
size: few; V: TRBV5-4; J: TRBJ1-4; CDR3: CASSAAGTEGEKLFF
size: -; V: TRBV2; J: TRBJ2-5; CDR3: CASTLTSGGEGTQYF
size: few; V: TRBV20-1; J: TRBJ1-1; CDR3: CSAIRGTEAFF
size: -; V: TRBV9; J: TRBJ2-3; CDR3: CASSATDTQYF
size: -; V: TRBV6-1; J: TRBJ1-6; CDR3: CASKDRANSPLHF
size: once; V: TRBV10-3; J: TRBJ2-5; CDR3: CAISESPGGSGETQYF
size: -; V: TRBV7-2; J: TRBJ2-7; CDR3: CASSTSGGGTYPYEQYF
size: few; V: TRBV30; J: TRBJ1-2; CDR3: CAWSRQGNYGYTF
size: -; V: TRBV6-5; J: TRBJ1-4; CDR3: CASSQGPNNEKLFF
size: few; V: TRBV11-2; J: TRBJ2-1; CDR3: CASSPLPGQDSYNEQFF
size: many; V: TRBV5-1; J: TRBJ2-1; CDR3: CASSSGTGGNEQFF
size: few; V: TRBV5-6; J: TRBJ1-6; CDR3: CASSLGGDSPLHF
size: -; V: TRBV5-6; J: TRBJ1-5; CDR3: CASSSGTGGKGQPQHF
size: -; V: TRBV29-1; J: TRBJ1-2; CDR3: CSVVRDSPSGGYTF
size: -; V: TRBV9; J: TRBJ2-1; CDR3: CASSAGGITNEQFF
size: -; V: TRBV5-1; J: TRBJ1-5; CDR3: CASSLGLNQPQHF
size: -; V: TRBV6-9; J: TRBJ1-5; CDR3: CASSRHQPQHF
size: -; V: TRBV25-1; J: TRBJ2-7; CDR3: CASSESGRSNAKQYF
size: -; V: TRBV20-1; J: TRBJ2-5; CDR3: CSATGETQYF
size: -; V: TRBV10-3; J: TRBJ2-7; CDR3: CAISLGSSYEQYF
size: -; V: TRBV7-9; J: TRBJ2-1; CDR3: CASSPGGLLNNEQFF
size: -; V: TRBV6-1; J: TRBJ2-3; CDR3: CASSELTPATDTQYF
size: -; V: TRBV6-1; J: TRBJ1-3; CDR3: CASSTQGAGGNTIYF
size: -; V: TRBV27; J: TRBJ1-1; CDR3: CASTRTGGYTEAFF
size: -; V: TRBV6-5; J: TRBJ1-1; CDR3: CASSKGGAGLTEAFF
size: -; V: TRBV6-1; J: TRBJ2-2; CDR3: CAGRRYTGELFF
size: -; V: TRBV4-1; J: TRBJ1-1; CDR3: CASSQGGALNTEAFF
size: -; V: TRBV6-1; J: TRBJ1-5; CDR3: CASSDQRMAGNQPQHF
size: -; V: TRBV5-1; J: TRBJ2-2; CDR3: CASSLRTGHGELFF
size: -; V: TRBV6-5; J: TRBJ1-3; CDR3: CASSLGQGAFGNTIYF
size: once; V: TRBV7-9; J: TRBJ2-2; CDR3: CASSPGRGQGGTGELFF
size: -; V: TRBV7-9; J: TRBJ2-5; CDR3: CASSRSGRAVETQYF
size: -; V: TRBV6-1; J: TRBJ2-5; CDR3: CASSVPWGETQYF
size: -; V: TRBV7-9; J: TRBJ2-7; CDR3: CASSQNSYEQYF
size: -; V: TRBV12-5; J: TRBJ2-4; CDR3: CASGLFPSGGNIQYF
size: once; V: TRBV25-1; J: TRBJ1-3; CDR3: CASSELAGGNTIYF
size: -; V: TRBV7-2; J: TRBJ2-7; CDR3: CASQRTGSHEQYF